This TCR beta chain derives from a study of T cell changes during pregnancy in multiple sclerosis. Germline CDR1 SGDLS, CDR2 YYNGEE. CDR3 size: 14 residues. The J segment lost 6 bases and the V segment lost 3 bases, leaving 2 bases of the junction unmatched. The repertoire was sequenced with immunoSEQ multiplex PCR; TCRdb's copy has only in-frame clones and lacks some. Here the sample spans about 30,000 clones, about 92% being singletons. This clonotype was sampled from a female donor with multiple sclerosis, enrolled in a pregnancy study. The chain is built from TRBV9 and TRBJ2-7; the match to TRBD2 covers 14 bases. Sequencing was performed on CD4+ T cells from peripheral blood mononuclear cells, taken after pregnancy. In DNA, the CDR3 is TGTGCCAGCAGCGCCGGACTAGCGGGAGGCGAGCAGTACTTC. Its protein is CASSAGLAGGEQYF. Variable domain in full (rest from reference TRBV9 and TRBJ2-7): DSGVTQTPKHLITATGQRVTLRCSPRSGDLSVYWYQQSLDQGLQFLIQYYNGEERAKGNILERFSAQQFPDLHSELNLSSLELGDSALYFCASSAGLAGGEQYFGPGTRLTVT.